This TCR beta chain was documented in a study of blood T cell repertoires in COVID-19. Overall study context: From the United States, Italy and Spain came samples of acute and convalescent COVID-19. PBMCs, B-cell-depleted T cells, or T cells provided the cDNA or gDNA that made up the material.

The CDR3 is made up of 13 amino acids. V was clipped by 8 bases and J by 4 bases, with 12 bases between them. Germline assignment: CDR1 MNHNY and CDR2 SVGAGI (reference sequence). How the authors handled the data: Reference gene primer amplification yielded estimated nucleated cell counts. TCRdb's copy holds only in-frame clones and misses some; the assay was immunoSEQ multiplex PCR. V, J and clone size derive from that table, while D and trimming were established from the DNA sequence. This sample has about 250,000 clones, with 83% found just once. There are a few counts of this clone. Material for sequencing was peripheral blood. This TCR was recovered from a human donor in a cohort sampled during active COVID-19. The rearrangement joins TRBV6-6 to TRBJ1-3; D might be TRBD1 (5 bases). CDR3 DNA sequence: TGTGCCAGCGGCCACGGGGGGGGAAACACCATATATTTT. Residues: CASGHGGGNTIYF.